The 13 T cell receptor beta chains in this list originate from one sample, sequenced in a study of CD8 T cells in Susac syndrome. Random hexamers primed reverse transcription of 0.5 to 1 ug RNA. From the immunoSEQ multiplex PCR reads, TCRdb called clonotypes with MiXCR, one entry per CDR3 protein. The data show some 130,000 distinct CDR3 sequences, roughly 94% seen once. Sequencing was performed on CD8+ T cells from PBMCs. The receptors come from a human donor with Susac syndrome.

This chain uses TRBV6-5 with TRBJ2-3, with D uncertain. The CDR3 loop spans 14 amino acids. Germline V CDR1 and CDR2: MNHEY, SVGAGI. Trimming took 0 bases from V and 3 from J, leaving 7 bases between them. This CDR3 is CASSYSPETDTQYF. DNA for the CDR3: TGTGCCAGCAGTTACTCGCCAGAGACAGATACGCAGTATTTT.

The J gene is TRBJ1-5, the V gene TRBV27; no firm D call. V shed 0 bases and J shed 2 bases, with 8 bases lying between them. The CDR3 is 15 residues long. CDR1 and CDR2 (germline): MNHEY, SMNVEV (reference sequence). The CDR3: CASSLSPPGNQPQHF. Written as DNA, the CDR3 is TGTGCCAGCAGTTTATCCCCCCCGGGCAATCAGCCCCAGCATTTT.

The sample holds one count of this clonotype. The rearrangement links TRBV20-1 to TRBJ2-5; TRBD2 is a possible D gene (5 bases). The V gene's germline CDR1 is DFQATT and CDR2 SNEGSKA (reference sequence). The CDR3 runs to 15 residues. Deletions cut 0 bases from V and 5 bases from J, with 16 bases between. This CDR3 is CSARDRLAGWETQYF. The CDR3 bases are TGCAGTGCTAGAGATCGGCTAGCCGGATGGGAGACCCAGTACTTC.

The rearrangement joins TRBV12-3 or TRBV12-4 to TRBJ2-7; 10 bases fit TRBD2. CDR3 length: 16 residues. V shed 1 base, J shed 3 bases, and the junction held 6 bases outside the gene matches. The CDR3 coding sequence is TGTGCCAGCAGTTTAGGGGACGGGACTAGCGTCTACGAGCAGTACTTC. Protein sequence: CASSLGDGTSVYEQYF.

This clonotype was seen only once. The chain carries TRBV9 and TRBJ2-2; the match to TRBD1 covers 10 bases. With 5 bases clipped from V and 3 bases from J, the junction kept 16 bases outside the gene matches. This CDR3 is built from 19 residues. Per germline, CDR1 SGDLS and CDR2 YYNGEE. The CDR3 here is CASRIQGGSGTGDTGELFF. In DNA, the CDR3 is TGTGCCAGCAGGATCCAGGGAGGTAGCGGGACAGGGGACACCGGGGAGCTGTTTTTT.

The chain recombines TRBV2 with TRBJ2-4; no clear D. This CDR3 region has 11 residues. Trimming took off 8 bases at V and 11 bases at J, with 13 bases between the two ends. Germline V gene data show CDR1 as SNHLY and CDR2 as FYNNEI. CDR3 in amino acids: CASVLDELQYF. CDR3 bases: TGTGCCAGCGTTCTGGACGAGCTTCAGTACTTC.

The J gene is TRBJ2-1, the V gene TRBV6-5; 7 bases map to TRBD2. CDR3 size: 13 residues. Germline V gene lookup returns CDR1 MNHEY and CDR2 SVGAGI. The J segment lost 5 bases and the V segment lost 4 bases, leaving 2 bases of the junction unmatched. CDR3 DNA sequence: TGTGCCAGCAGTTGGGGGGGTAACAATGAGCAGTTCTTC. Its translation: CASSWGGNNEQFF.

This chain joins TRBV11-2 and TRBJ2-7; D is unresolved. The CDR3 extends over 15 amino acids. CDR1 is SGHAT and CDR2 is FQNNGV in the germline V gene. Trimming removed 0 bases at V and 3 bases at J, with 12 bases between. CDR3 loop: CASSLERYKDYEQYF. The DNA of the CDR3 is TGTGCCAGCAGCTTAGAGCGATACAAGGACTACGAGCAGTACTTC.

CDR3 in DNA: TGTGCCAGAAACAGCTACTCTGGGGCCAACGTCCTGACTTTC. Translation gives CARNSYSGANVLTF. The chain employs TRBV2 and TRBJ2-6; D call uncertain. The CDR3 totals 14 residues. Trimming took off 9 bases at V and 0 bases at J, with 9 bases between the two ends. Germline-derived CDR1 and CDR2 are SNHLY and FYNNEI. The full variable domain, in which reference TRBV2 and TRBJ2-6 provide the parts outside the CDR3, is EPEVTQTPSHQVTQMGQEVILRCVPISNHLYFYWYRQILGQKVEFLVSFYNNEISEKSEIFDDQFSVERPDGSNFTLKIRSTKLEDSAMYFCARNSYSGANVLTFGAGSRLTVL.

The chain links TRBV27 to TRBJ1-2; D ambiguous. V was cut by 3 bases and J by 7 bases, with 15 bases left in between. The CDR3 length is 14 residues. Germline values: CDR1 MNHEY, CDR2 SMNVEV (reference sequence). CDR3 nucleotide sequence: TGTGCCAGCAGTTTTTCCCGATTAAGCGGTGGCTACACCTTC. Encoded protein: CASSFSRLSGGYTF.

The chain recombines TRBV5-1 with TRBJ1-1; D gene unclear. CDR1 and CDR2 (germline): SGHRS, YFSETQ. This CDR3 is 16 amino acids long. The V and J ends lost 0 bases and 4 bases respectively, with 16 bases between them. The CDR3 is CASSLATLTQSTEAFF. CDR3 bases: TGCGCCAGCAGCTTGGCGACGCTAACGCAGAGCACTGAAGCTTTCTTT.

V is TRBV7-9 and J is TRBJ2-3; 12 bases map to TRBD2. J lost 6 bases, V lost 4 bases, and 5 bases had no gene match. Germline CDR1 reads SEHNR; CDR2 reads FQNEAQ (reference sequence). The CDR3 has 15 residues. The CDR3 reads CASSSTTSGRDTQYF. In DNA form, the CDR3 reads TGTGCCAGCAGCTCGACAACTAGCGGGAGGGATACGCAGTATTTT.

The chain recombines TRBV5-1 with TRBJ2-7; 8 nucleotides align to TRBD1. Germline assignment: CDR1 SGHRS and CDR2 YFSETQ. CDR3 size: 13 residues. After removal of 4 bases from V and 7 bases from J, the junction contained 7 bases not matched to a gene. CDR3 in DNA: TGCGCCAGCAGCCCCCAGGGGGCTCGGGAGCAGTACTTC. This codes for CASSPQGAREQYF.